These 18 T cell receptor beta chains were sequenced from one sample in a study of T-cell reconstitution after alpha-beta-depleted transplantation in children. For TCRbeta, the library was prepared with unique molecular identifiers. From the PCR reads, TCRdb called clonotypes with MiXCR, one entry per CDR3 protein. Of approximately 390,000 distinct CDR3 sequences listed, about 11% are singletons. The source was PBMCs from the stem cell graft donor, collected from the stem cell graft. The receptors originated from a human donor who donated a stem cell graft to a child with acute myeloid leukemia.

The CDR3 DNA is TGCGCCAGCAGTCCGATTTTCTTTACCGGAGAGACCCAGTACTTC. Amino acid sequence: CASSPIFFTGETQYF. The J gene is TRBJ2-5, the V gene TRBV4-1; D not certain. The CDR3 runs to 15 residues. The V end was cut by 6 bases, the J end by 4 bases, with 18 bases between. CDR1 is MGHRA, CDR2 YSYEKL, per germline.

This clonotype was found a few times. The gene calls are TRBV5-1 and TRBJ1-1, with D maybe TRBD1 (6 bases). Germline V gene sequence: CDR1 SGHRS, CDR2 YFSETQ. V was cut by 3 bases and J by 3 bases, with 12 bases left in between. There are 14 residues in the CDR3. CDR3 nucleotides: TGCGCCAGCAGCTGGCAGGGGATGGACACTGAAGCTTTCTTT. Amino acids: CASSWQGMDTEAFF.

Notes on this clonotype: A read error may explain this, as a much larger clone is one base away. The chain employs TRBV4-2 and TRBJ2-7; D is perhaps TRBD1 (6 bases). The CDR3 spans 14 residues. Trimming took 8 bases from V and 0 from J, leaving 14 bases between them. Germline V gene data show CDR1 as LGHNA and CDR2 as YNFKEQ. CDR3 amino acids: CASGPGQLSYEQYF. CDR3 nucleotides: TGTGCCAGCGGCCCCGGACAGCTCTCCTACGAGCAGTACTTC.

The rearrangement joins TRBV6-1 to TRBJ1-5; D perhaps matches TRBD1 (5 bases). Trimming shortened V by 2 bases and J by 6 bases, and 8 bases separated the two germline ends. Germline CDR1 MNHNS, CDR2 SASEGT. The CDR3 extends over 13 amino acids. CDR3 DNA sequence: TGTGCCAGCAGTGAACTGGGGGTTCAGCCCCAGCATTTT. This translates into CASSELGVQPQHF.

This clonotype has at least ten counts. This chain links TRBV7-2 with TRBJ2-1; no definite D call. The CDR3 is made up of 13 amino acids. Germline values: CDR1 SGHTA, CDR2 FQGNSA. V was clipped by 2 bases and J by 8 bases, with 10 bases between them. The CDR3 loop is CASSLTWWDEQFF. CDR3 DNA: TGTGCCAGCAGCTTAACGTGGTGGGATGAGCAGTTCTTC.

This clonotype showed up many times. The chain is built from TRBV6-6 and TRBJ1-1; tentatively, D is TRBD1 (5 bases). V was pared by 8 bases and J by 7 bases, with 5 bases between. CDR1 and CDR2 from the germline V gene are MNHNY and SVGAGI (reference sequence). This CDR3 contains 9 residues. The CDR3 loop reads CASGGEAFF. The CDR3 coding sequence is TGTGCCAGCGGGGGTGAAGCTTTCTTT.

This clonotype was seen more than once but under ten times. The V call is TRBV5-4, the J call TRBJ2-1, with 7 bases matching TRBD1. CDR1 is SGHNT, CDR2 YYREEE, per germline (reference sequence). The J segment lost 5 bases and the V segment lost 5 bases, leaving 13 bases of the junction unmatched. CDR3 length equals 16 residues. DNA of the CDR3: TGTGCCAGCAGTTCAACCCGGACAGGTCGCGACAATGAGCAGTTCTTC. Protein product: CASSSTRTGRDNEQFF.

The CDR3 is CASRRDLAGGGNEQFF. CDR3 nucleotide sequence: TGCGCCAGCAGAAGGGATCTAGCGGGAGGAGGAAATGAGCAGTTCTTC. This rearrangement joins TRBV5-1 to TRBJ2-1, with TRBD2 matching 11 bases. V was pared by 5 bases and J by 7 bases, with 11 bases of the junction left unmatched. This CDR3 region has 16 residues. CDR1 and CDR2 from the germline V gene are SGHRS and YFSETQ.

There are a few counts of this clonotype. The J gene is TRBJ2-2, the V gene TRBV7-2, with D possibly matching TRBD1 (6 bases). V was cut by 5 bases and J by 6 bases, with 16 bases left in between. The CDR3 is made up of 15 amino acids. CDR1 is SGHTA and CDR2 is FQGNSA in the germline V gene. The CDR3 sequence: CASSQATGWAGELFF. As DNA, the CDR3 is TGTGCCAGCAGCCAAGCTACAGGGTGGGCCGGGGAGCTGTTTTTT.

This clonotype was counted at least ten times. This chain joins TRBV7-2 and TRBJ1-2; maybe TRBD1 (5 bases). Trimming removed 5 bases at V and 4 bases at J, with 17 bases between. The CDR3 spans 15 residues. Germline V gives CDR1 SGHTA, CDR2 FQGNSA. This chain's CDR3 is CASSGRDPGTYGYTF. CDR3 coding DNA: TGTGCCAGCAGCGGCCGGGACCCAGGAACCTATGGCTACACCTTC. Full variable domain (rest looked up from reference TRBV7-2 and TRBJ1-2): GAGVSQSPSNKVTEKGKDVELRCDPISGHTALYWYRQSLGQGLEFLIYFQGNSAPDKSGLPSDRFSAERTGGSVSTLTIQRTQQEDSAVYLCASSGRDPGTYGYTFGSGTRLTVV.

The chain carries TRBV11-2 and TRBJ1-4, with 7 bases matching TRBD1. The length of the CDR3 is 14 residues. J gave up 7 bases and V 2 bases, and 4 bases lay outside the gene matches. Germline assignment: CDR1 SGHAT and CDR2 FQNNGV. The CDR3 spells CASSLRSGGEKLFF. CDR3 DNA sequence: TGTGCCAGCAGCTTACGGTCAGGGGGTGAAAAACTGTTTTTT.

The chain combines TRBV5-1 with TRBJ2-7; no clear D gene. CDR1 and CDR2 from the germline V gene are SGHRS and YFSETQ. V lost 0 bases and J 0 bases, leaving 10 bases between the germline ends. This CDR3 comprises 15 residues. The CDR3 DNA follows: TGCGCCAGCAGCTTGGTGGAGAGGAGCTCCTACGAGCAGTACGTC. The encoded protein is CASSLVERSSYEQYV.

This clonotype was seen a handful of times. V and J are TRBV29-1 and TRBJ1-4; D call uncertain. The germline V gene encodes CDR1 SQVTM and CDR2 ANQGSEA. The CDR3 has 14 amino acids. V lost 4 bases, J lost 2 bases, and 11 bases lay in between. Written as DNA, the CDR3 is TGCAGCGTTGGTGGCTACGGTACTAATGAAAAACTGTTTTTT. This encodes CSVGGYGTNEKLFF.

The chain joins TRBV6-2 or TRBV6-3 to TRBJ2-1, with D possibly being TRBD1 (7 bases). Looked up from germline, CDR1 is MNHEY and CDR2 is SVGEGT. The V end lost 7 bases, the J end lost 5 bases, and 15 bases lay between the germline ends. This CDR3 region has 14 residues. CDR3 region: CASTNRGGHNEQFF. The CDR3 DNA follows: TGTGCCAGCACCAACAGGGGAGGCCACAATGAGCAGTTCTTC.

The rearrangement uses TRBV7-6 and TRBJ2-5; 12 positions match TRBD2. Trimming took 5 bases from V and 2 from J; bases not matched to a gene: 6. Germline V gene sequence: CDR1 SGHVS, CDR2 FNYEAQ. The CDR3 is 16 amino acids. CDR3 protein: CASSLTSGGIQETQYF. In nucleotides, the CDR3 is TGTGCCAGCAGCCTGACTAGCGGGGGAATTCAAGAGACCCAGTACTTC.

The gene calls are TRBV10-3 and TRBJ2-6, with D uncertain. CDR3 length: 14 residues. V was clipped by 6 bases and J by 2 bases, with 8 bases between them. CDR1 ENHRY and CDR2 SYGVKD come from the germline V gene. CDR3 amino acids: CAISRLPGANVLTF. CDR3 nucleotide sequence: TGTGCCATCAGCCGACTCCCTGGGGCCAACGTCCTGACTTTC.

The table lists this clonotype with a few counts. The J gene is TRBJ2-4, the V gene TRBV12-3 or TRBV12-4; D uncertain. The germline V and J ends were trimmed by 5 bases and 7 bases, with 15 bases remaining between them. This CDR3 region has 14 residues. The CDR3 loop reads CASSPGVGFNIQYF. In DNA form, the CDR3 reads TGTGCCAGCAGTCCAGGAGTGGGGTTCAACATTCAGTACTTC.

This sequence joins TRBV27 and TRBJ2-1, with 8 positions matching TRBD1. V lost 6 bases, J lost 1 base, and 8 bases stayed unmatched. CDR3 length: 16 amino acids. Germline V gene lookup returns CDR1 MNHEY and CDR2 SMNVEV (reference sequence). The CDR3 coding sequence is TGTGCCAGCAGGCAGTCAGGGGGCACGTCCTACAATGAGCAGTTCTTC. It codes for CASRQSGGTSYNEQFF.